Listed below are T cell receptor beta chains from one sample, sequenced in a study of early T cells in non-severe SARS-CoV-2 infection. Using its own MiXCR run on the 5' RACE reads, TCRdb lists one record per CDR3 protein. Here the sample spans some 57,000 distinct CDR3 sequences, 5.6% being singletons. The source material was whole blood. Receptors were obtained from an adult who was a healthcare worker with PCR-confirmed SARS-CoV-2 infection or an uninfected control (not recorded which). CDR3s include the opening cysteine and the closing phenylalanine or tryptophan. A D gene is named only where the DNA matches it firmly.

v_call	j_call	d_call	cdr3_aa
TRBV7-2	TRBJ1-1	.	CASSAGQRNTEAFF
TRBV7-2	TRBJ2-7	.	CASSLEWGARSYEQYF
TRBV20-1	TRBJ1-2	.	CSAKGTYGYTF
TRBV11-2	TRBJ2-5	.	CASSRTRGSLQETQYF
TRBV7-2	TRBJ1-2	.	CASSQGSSYGYTF
TRBV11-2	TRBJ2-7	.	CASSSLVDEQYF
TRBV19	TRBJ1-4	.	CATGEWRGEEKLFF
TRBV3-1	TRBJ2-7	TRBD2	CASSQRTSVSSYEQYF
TRBV12-3/TRBV12-4	TRBJ1-1	.	CASNVLADTEAFF
TRBV12-3/TRBV12-4	TRBJ2-2	TRBD1	CASSPYSGTGGTGELFF
TRBV7-9	TRBJ1-1	TRBD1	CASSQGQGKDEAFF
TRBV2	TRBJ2-5	.	CASRNRALETQYF
TRBV19	TRBJ1-2	TRBD1	CASSYTGEYYGYTF
TRBV20-1	TRBJ2-3	.	CSAPMEGLGADTQYF
TRBV20-1	TRBJ2-7	.	CSARDRLAAYEQYF
TRBV24-1	TRBJ1-2	TRBD1	CATSGQGVHGYTF
TRBV3-1	TRBJ2-7	TRBD1	CASSRGQDSYEQYF
TRBV2	TRBJ2-5	.	CASSDLGRQETQYF
TRBV12-3/TRBV12-4	TRBJ2-6	.	CASSRTRVVSSGANVLTF
TRBV7-8	TRBJ1-1	.	CASSFARSEAFF
TRBV5-1	TRBJ2-5	.	CASSLRASSQETQYF
TRBV7-2	TRBJ2-2	TRBD1	CASSGRQGMGTTGELFF
TRBV5-1	TRBJ1-6	TRBD1	CASSLTTGGAGRSPLHF